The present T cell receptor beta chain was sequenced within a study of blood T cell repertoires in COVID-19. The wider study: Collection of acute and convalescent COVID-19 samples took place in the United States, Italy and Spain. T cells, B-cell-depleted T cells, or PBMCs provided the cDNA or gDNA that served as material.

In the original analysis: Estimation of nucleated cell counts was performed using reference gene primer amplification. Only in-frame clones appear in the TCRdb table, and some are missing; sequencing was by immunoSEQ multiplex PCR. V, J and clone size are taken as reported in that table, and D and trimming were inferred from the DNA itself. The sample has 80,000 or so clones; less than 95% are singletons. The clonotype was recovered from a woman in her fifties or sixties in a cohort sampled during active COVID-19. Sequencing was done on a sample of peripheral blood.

The CDR3 sequence is CASNTGTGDTDTQYF. The CDR3 DNA is TGTGCCAGCAACACCGGGACAGGAGACACAGATACGCAGTATTTT. The chain joins TRBV6-5 to TRBJ2-3, with 8 bases identical to TRBD1. This CDR3 comprises 15 residues. The germline CDR1 and CDR2 sequences are MNHEY and SVGAGI. V shed 7 bases, J shed 2 bases, and the junction held 8 bases outside the gene matches.